These 27 T cell receptor beta chains came from one sample sequenced in a study of cytomegalovirus exposure and HLA in healthy donors. The PCR made use of 60 Vbeta and 13 Jbeta primers. Only in-frame clones appear in the TCRdb table, and some are missing; sequencing was by immunoSEQ multiplex PCR. The table records approximately 150,000 clones, 60% to 80% of them present only once. The sample comprised PBMCs. These receptors were taken from a man aged 18 to 29 in good health and CMV-seropositive.

This clone was found once. This sequence joins TRBV19 and TRBJ1-6; 8 bases fit TRBD1. Germline trimming cut 4 bases from V and 8 bases from J; bases unmatched to any gene: 4. The CDR3 runs to 14 residues. CDR1 is LNHDA, CDR2 SQIVND, per germline (reference sequence). CDR3 in DNA: TGTGCCAGTAGTAGCAGGGGGCAATATTCACCCCTCCACTTT. Translation gives CASSSRGQYSPLHF.

The gene calls are TRBV7-8 and TRBJ2-7; D is perhaps TRBD2 (6 bases). Germline values: CDR1 SGHVS, CDR2 FQNEAQ. The CDR3 extends over 19 amino acids. The V end lost 0 bases, the J end lost 2 bases, and 23 bases lay between the germline ends. The CDR3, as DNA: TGTGCCAGCAGCTTAGCTACCGAAAGGCGGCTAGCGAGCCCCTACGAGCAGTACTTC. Protein sequence: CASSLATERRLASPYEQYF.

The chain carries TRBV27 and TRBJ2-7; 9 bases align to TRBD2. Looked up from germline, CDR1 is MNHEY and CDR2 is SMNVEV (reference sequence). With 5 bases clipped from V and 3 bases from J, the junction kept 5 bases outside the gene matches. The CDR3 is made up of 14 amino acids. The CDR3 DNA is TGTGCCAGCAGTCCGGGACTAGCCCGCTACGAGCAGTACTTC. This encodes CASSPGLARYEQYF.

The rearrangement links TRBV10-3 to TRBJ2-7, with 9 bases aligning to TRBD2. With 3 bases clipped from V and 4 bases from J, the junction kept 4 bases outside the gene matches. The CDR3 sequence is 14 residues long. Germline loops: CDR1 ENHRY, CDR2 SYGVKD. The CDR3 DNA sequence: TGTGCCATCAGTGAACACGCGGGAGGGTACGAGCAGTACTTC. Translation gives CAISEHAGGYEQYF.

This chain joins TRBV5-1 and TRBJ2-7; 10 bases map to TRBD2. V lost 4 bases and J lost 4; bases outside the gene matches: 5. The CDR3 is 14 amino acids. The germline V gene encodes CDR1 SGHRS and CDR2 YFSETQ. The CDR3 sequence: CASSAGLAAYEQYF. The CDR3 region has the DNA TGCGCCAGCAGCGCTGGACTAGCGGCATACGAGCAGTACTTC.

This sequence joins TRBV5-1 and TRBJ2-2, with unresolved D. This CDR3 is built from 15 residues. From germline, CDR1 is SGHRS and CDR2 YFSETQ. The V and J ends lost 1 base and 2 bases respectively, with 9 bases between them. CDR3 residues: CASSLRSQNTGELFF. The CDR3 DNA sequence: TGCGCCAGCAGCTTGCGGTCCCAAAACACCGGGGAGCTGTTTTTT.

This clone was observed a few times. The chain combines TRBV27 with TRBJ1-6; TRBD1 aligns across 8 bases. The length of the CDR3 is 19 residues. With V trimmed by 5 bases and J by 0 bases, 12 bases remained unmatched. In germline, CDR1 is MNHEY, CDR2 SMNVEV (reference sequence). The CDR3 nucleotides read TGTGCCAGCAGTCCACTTTGGACAGGGAGCAGCTCCTATAATTCACCCCTCCACTTT. It codes for CASSPLWTGSSSYNSPLHF.

This clone was recorded once. The chain is built from TRBV6-5 and TRBJ1-2; TRBD1 agrees at 8 bases. Germline CDR1 is MNHEY and CDR2 is SVGAGI. Trimming at V came to 6 bases and at J to 7 bases, leaving 10 bases not matched to a gene. The CDR3 has 14 amino acids. The CDR3, as DNA: TGTGCCAGCAGCCTTGGACAGGGCTTGAGTGGCTACACCTTC. This gives the protein CASSLGQGLSGYTF.

The chain links TRBV2 to TRBJ2-7, with D hard to call. From germline, CDR1 is SNHLY and CDR2 FYNNEI. CDR3 length: 13 amino acids. V lost 2 bases, J lost 2 bases, and 7 bases lay in between. This chain's CDR3 is CASSEHGPYEQYF. Written as DNA, the CDR3 is TGTGCCAGCAGTGAACACGGTCCCTACGAGCAGTACTTC.

The chain is built from TRBV5-1 and TRBJ1-1; 10 bases are shared with TRBD1. Germline CDR1 is SGHRS and CDR2 is YFSETQ. The CDR3 totals 15 residues. After removal of 4 bases from V and 2 bases from J, the junction contained 5 bases not matched to a gene. In DNA form, the CDR3 reads TGCGCCAGCAGCGGACAGGGGGGGATAAACACTGAAGCTTTCTTT. This encodes CASSGQGGINTEAFF.

V gene TRBV27 combines with J gene TRBJ1-4; TRBD1 might be the D (5 bases). The CDR3 is 16 residues long. Trimming shortened V by 2 bases and J by 5 bases, and 15 bases separated the two germline ends. Per the germline V gene, CDR1 is MNHEY and CDR2 is SMNVEV (reference sequence). CDR3 DNA sequence: TGTGCCAGCAGTTTAGCCGGGGGGGTCCAGAATGAAAAACTGTTTTTT. Its protein product is CASSLAGGVQNEKLFF.

The chain has TRBV9 and TRBJ1-2; D not resolved. Germline V gene data show CDR1 as SGDLS and CDR2 as YYNGEE. V shed 0 bases and J shed 2 bases, with 11 bases lying between them. The CDR3 runs to 15 residues. The CDR3: CASSVATGRNYGYTF. DNA of the CDR3: TGTGCCAGCAGCGTAGCTACGGGTAGAAACTATGGCTACACCTTC.

The chain carries TRBV6-5 and TRBJ1-4, with D possibly being TRBD1 (6 bases). The length of the CDR3 is 15 residues. V was pared by 1 base and J by 8 bases, with 14 bases between. The germline V gene has CDR1 MNHEY and CDR2 SVGAGI. The CDR3 protein is CASSYFAGVNEKLFF. Written as DNA, the CDR3 is TGTGCCAGCAGTTACTTTGCAGGGGTAAACGAAAAACTGTTTTTT.

This chain uses TRBV5-1 with TRBJ2-5, with a weak D call TRBD2 (6 bases). Germline V gene data show CDR1 as SGHRS and CDR2 as YFSETQ. This CDR3 spans 15 amino acids. The V and J ends lost 0 bases and 5 bases respectively, with 14 bases between them. The CDR3 region is CASSLEAGPGETQYF. CDR3 DNA: TGCGCCAGCAGCTTGGAGGCGGGGCCCGGGGAGACCCAGTACTTC. The variable domain in full, completed from reference TRBV5-1 and TRBJ2-5, reads KAGVTQTPRYLIKTRGQQVTLSCSPISGHRSVSWYQQTPGQGLQFLFEYFSETQRNKGNFPGRFSGRQFSNSRSEMNVSTLELGDSALYLCASSLEAGPGETQYFGPGTRLLVL.

The genes are TRBV10-2 and TRBJ2-7, with D possibly TRBD1 on 5 matching bases. The CDR3 loop spans 11 amino acids. Germline CDR1 WSHSY, CDR2 SAAADI. V was clipped by 8 bases and J by 2 bases, with 7 bases between them. In DNA form, the CDR3 reads TGCGCCAGCCAAGGGGCCTACGAGCAGTACTTC. Protein product: CASQGAYEQYF.

V is TRBV29-1 and J is TRBJ2-1; 9 positions match TRBD2. Losses at the gene ends were 7 bases for V and 3 bases for J; bases not matched to a gene: 13. CDR3 length: 16 residues. Germline assignment: CDR1 SQVTM and CDR2 ANQGSEA. CDR3 coding DNA: TGCAGCGCTGAGAGTAGAGCGGGGGGAAACTACAATGAGCAGTTCTTC. It codes for CSAESRAGGNYNEQFF.

This clone showed up just a few times. The chain uses TRBV4-2 and TRBJ1-1; 8 bases are a match to TRBD1. The V segment lost 4 bases and the J segment 0 bases; nucleotides outside the gene matches: 10. In germline, CDR1 is LGHNA, CDR2 YNFKEQ. CDR3 size: 17 residues. CDR3 sequence (DNA): TGTGCCAGCAGCCCCGACAGGGGTCCCCCCATGAACACTGAAGCTTTCTTT. It yields the protein CASSPDRGPPMNTEAFF.

This clone has a single count. The J gene is TRBJ2-2, the V gene TRBV18; 7 bases align to TRBD1. V shed 3 bases and J 4 bases; nucleotides not matched to a gene: 5. Germline V CDR1 and CDR2: KGHSH, LQKENI. This CDR3 is built from 15 residues. DNA for the CDR3: TGTGCCAGCTCACCCGGGACAGTGAGCACCGGGGAGCTGTTTTTT. It yields the protein CASSPGTVSTGELFF.

V gene TRBV12-5 combines with J gene TRBJ1-4; D is perhaps TRBD1 (5 bases). Looked up from germline, CDR1 is LGHNT and CDR2 is FRNRAP. The CDR3 extends over 17 amino acids. V dropped 6 bases and J dropped 1 base, with 18 bases sitting between them. The CDR3 DNA is TGTGCTAGTGGGAAGGGGTTGCGGCTGGTAACTAATGAAAAACTGTTTTTT. It translates to CASGKGLRLVTNEKLFF.

This chain uses TRBV27 with TRBJ2-7, with a tentative D call TRBD2 (5 bases). Germline V lookup: CDR1 MNHEY, CDR2 SMNVEV (reference sequence). The V and J ends lost 7 bases and 4 bases respectively, with 14 bases between them. The CDR3 covers 13 residues. CDR3 amino acids: CASKRETSYEQYF. The CDR3 DNA is TGTGCCAGCAAACGGGAAACATCATACGAGCAGTACTTC.

The chain employs TRBV5-4 and TRBJ1-4; no clear D. The CDR3 has 14 residues. V lost 0 bases and J lost 4, with 7 bases in between. CDR1 is SGHNT and CDR2 is YYREEE in the germline V gene (reference sequence). The CDR3 reads CASSLDSYNEKLFF. In DNA form, the CDR3 reads TGTGCCAGCAGCTTGGACAGTTATAATGAAAAACTGTTTTTT.

The chain employs TRBV9 and TRBJ2-3; 7 bases fit TRBD2. The V and J ends lost 3 bases and 2 bases, in that order; junction bases with no gene match: 3. Germline CDR1 SGDLS, CDR2 YYNGEE. There are 14 residues in the CDR3. The CDR3 DNA sequence: TGTGCCAGCAGCGGACTAGCCTTCACAGATACGCAGTATTTT. Translation: CASSGLAFTDTQYF.

The chain uses TRBV9 and TRBJ2-7; D is perhaps TRBD1 (5 bases). CDR1 and CDR2 from the germline V gene are SGDLS and YYNGEE. The V end lost 3 bases, the J end lost 5 bases, and 12 bases lay between the germline ends. The CDR3 totals 13 residues. Here the CDR3 reads CASSGTQGNEQYF. The CDR3 nucleotides are TGTGCCAGCAGCGGAACTCAGGGAAACGAGCAGTACTTC.

The V call is TRBV7-3, the J call TRBJ1-2; 9 bases match TRBD1. V trimming: 1 base; J trimming: 4 bases; junction bases outside the gene matches: 10. Germline assignment: CDR1 SGHTA and CDR2 FQGTGA. This CDR3 is 17 amino acids long. CDR3 region: CASSLNAPGTGTYGYTF. In DNA form, the CDR3 reads TGTGCCAGCAGCTTAAACGCCCCCGGGACAGGGACCTATGGCTACACCTTC.

V gene TRBV4-2 combines with J gene TRBJ1-1, with a possible D match to TRBD1 (6 bases). The CDR3 consists of 16 residues. CDR1 and CDR2 (germline): LGHNA, YNFKEQ. Trimming took off 3 bases at V and 2 bases at J, with 16 bases between the two ends. The CDR3 nucleotides are TGTGCCAGCAGCCAGGCGGTGTTGGGGGCAAACACTGAAGCTTTCTTT. This sequence encodes CASSQAVLGANTEAFF.

V and J are TRBV21-1 and TRBJ2-1; the table gives TRBD1 as D, unverified against the DNA. TRBV21-1 is a pseudogene. The CDR3 totals 11 residues. CDR3 coding DNA: TGTGCCAGCAGCAAGGGCCATGAGCAGTTCTTC. As protein: CASSKGHEQFF.

This chain connects TRBV9 to TRBJ2-5; the D gene is possibly TRBD2 (6 bases). The DNA end is more similar to TRBJ2-7, so the J call may be wrong. The CDR3 extends over 15 amino acids. Germline values: CDR1 SGDLS, CDR2 YYNGEE. CDR3 region: CASSVAVGGFYEQYF. In DNA, the CDR3 is TGTGCCAGCAGCGTAGCGGTGGGAGGCTTCTACGAGCAGTACTTC.